These T cell receptor beta chains were read from a single sample in a study of blood T cell repertoires in COVID-19. Sequenced by immunoSEQ multiplex PCR; TCRdb stores in-frame clones only, minus some. The sample carries some 90,000 clones, around nine tenths recorded once. Sequenced: peripheral blood. These receptors were obtained from a man of 80 years or more with active or convalescent COVID-19. Both conserved end residues are part of each CDR3.

cdr3_aa: CSASGGDRGRERTDTQYF
j_call: TRBJ2-3
v_call: TRBV20-1

cdr3_aa: CASSFSGLIQSSYNSPLHF
j_call: TRBJ1-6
v_call: TRBV27

cdr3_aa: CASSPVAGRGGEQYF
j_call: TRBJ2-7
v_call: TRBV28

cdr3_aa: CASGTYGYGYTF
j_call: TRBJ1-2
v_call: TRBV5-6

cdr3_aa: CASSLDLQGRDEQFF
j_call: TRBJ2-1
v_call: TRBV5-1

cdr3_aa: CASSLDPTGYEQYF
j_call: TRBJ2-7
v_call: TRBV11-3

cdr3_aa: CASSYYQGSPEAFF
j_call: TRBJ1-1
v_call: TRBV6-5

cdr3_aa: CASASLPYEQYF
j_call: TRBJ2-7
v_call: TRBV25-1

cdr3_aa: CASTSDSLYNEQFF
j_call: TRBJ2-1
v_call: TRBV6-5

cdr3_aa: CASSLVASGPYEQYF
j_call: TRBJ2-7
v_call: TRBV5-1

cdr3_aa: CASSLLAGGQETQYF
j_call: TRBJ2-5
v_call: TRBV5-1

cdr3_aa: CATRTGYGWRDTEAFF
j_call: TRBJ1-1
v_call: TRBV24-1

cdr3_aa: CASGRDRNSGNTIYF
j_call: TRBJ1-3
v_call: TRBV6-5

cdr3_aa: CASRRIDGTGANVLTF
j_call: TRBJ2-6
v_call: TRBV4-3

cdr3_aa: CASSQNRGSPLHF
j_call: TRBJ1-6
v_call: TRBV4-1

cdr3_aa: CASSFRSSYNEQFF
j_call: TRBJ2-1
v_call: TRBV11-2

cdr3_aa: CASSLRTGGKEKLFF
j_call: TRBJ1-4
v_call: TRBV3-1/TRBV3-2

cdr3_aa: CACLPSGSYEQYF
j_call: TRBJ2-7
v_call: TRBV30

cdr3_aa: CAVQGHHQETQYF
j_call: TRBJ2-5
v_call: TRBV7-8

cdr3_aa: CASNMRSGSNTGELFF
j_call: TRBJ2-2
v_call: TRBV7-8

cdr3_aa: CASSSRGGAGELFF
j_call: TRBJ2-2
v_call: TRBV3-1/TRBV3-2

cdr3_aa: CASGLNEAFF
j_call: TRBJ1-1
v_call: TRBV23-1

cdr3_aa: CASRGQGVSGSPLHF
j_call: TRBJ1-6
v_call: TRBV27

cdr3_aa: CASSRELASEKLFF
j_call: TRBJ1-4
v_call: TRBV28

cdr3_aa: CASSGGTGWDIQYF
j_call: TRBJ2-4
v_call: TRBV27

cdr3_aa: CASSQRGASTEAFF
j_call: TRBJ1-1
v_call: TRBV3-1/TRBV3-2

cdr3_aa: CASSPIRGQNNSPLHF
j_call: TRBJ1-6
v_call: TRBV6-2/TRBV6-3

cdr3_aa: CASSLLGGPQETQYF
j_call: TRBJ2-5
v_call: TRBV9

cdr3_aa: CASSPNDRGQGDTQYF
j_call: TRBJ2-3
v_call: TRBV11-1

cdr3_aa: CSASITATNEKLFF
j_call: TRBJ1-4
v_call: TRBV20-1

cdr3_aa: CASSLQGAGYGYTF
j_call: TRBJ1-2
v_call: TRBV5-1

cdr3_aa: CASSQSELSEQYF
j_call: TRBJ2-7
v_call: TRBV9

cdr3_aa: CASSQLPGNSANYGYTF
j_call: TRBJ1-2
v_call: TRBV3-1/TRBV3-2